The 19 T cell receptor beta chains below were found in one sample sequenced in a study of OX40 agonist ivuxolimab in advanced cancers. Profiled with immunoSEQ multiplex PCR; TCRdb holds only in-frame clones, not every one. Here the sample spans around 79,000 clones, 92% being singletons. The sequenced sample was CD4+ or CD8+ T cells sorted from blood, obtained in a trial of the OX40 agonist ivuxolimab. The receptors derive from an adult with an advanced solid tumor such as melanoma, head and neck, liver or kidney cancer.

This chain connects TRBV5-4 to TRBJ2-7, with 7 bases aligning to TRBD1. The CDR3 runs to 15 residues. V shed 4 bases, J shed 4 bases, and the junction held 11 bases outside the gene matches. The germline V gene has CDR1 SGHNT and CDR2 YYREEE (reference sequence). CDR3 DNA sequence: TGTGCCAGCAGCCCACTGACAGGGTTGGGTTACGAGCAGTACTTC. It yields the protein CASSPLTGLGYEQYF. Complete variable domain (other parts from reference TRBV5-4 and TRBJ2-7): ETGVTQSPTHLIKTRGQQVTLRCSSQSGHNTVSWYQQALGQGPQFIFQYYREEENGRGNFPPRFSGLQFPNYSSELNVNALELDDSALYLCASSPLTGLGYEQYFGPGTRLTVT.

The chain uses TRBV7-2 and TRBJ1-4; no clear D. V lost 2 bases to trimming and J lost 0 bases, with 7 bases between them. Germline V gene sequence: CDR1 SGHTA, CDR2 FQGNSA. This CDR3 is 15 amino acids long. The CDR3 region has the DNA TGTGCCAGCAGCTTAAGGGCAGCAACTAATGAAAAACTGTTTTTT. Its protein is CASSLRAATNEKLFF.

The table lists this clone with a count of one. The chain employs TRBV7-6 and TRBJ2-2, with TRBD2 identical over 10 bases. Germline CDR1 is SGHVS and CDR2 is FNYEAQ. The V and J ends lost 1 base and 6 bases, in that order; junction bases with no gene match: 11. CDR3 length: 18 residues. CDR3 in DNA: TGTGCCAGCAGCTTAGAGCCTTTGAGCAGCGGGGGGGCCGGGGAGCTGTTTTTT. This gives the protein CASSLEPLSSGGAGELFF.

The chain couples TRBV5-1 to TRBJ1-5; D ambiguous. This CDR3 has 13 amino acids. The V and J ends lost 4 bases and 0 bases respectively, with 5 bases between them. CDR1 is SGHRS, CDR2 YFSETQ, per germline. In nucleotides, the CDR3 is TGCGCCAGCAGCCCGTATAGCAATCAGCCCCAGCATTTT. Its translation: CASSPYSNQPQHF.

The genes are TRBV4-1 and TRBJ1-2, with 11 nucleotides matching TRBD1. Germline V gene lookup returns CDR1 MGHRA and CDR2 YSYEKL. This CDR3 is 13 amino acids long. V was pared by 1 base and J by 9 bases, with 1 base of the junction left unmatched. The CDR3: CASSQGTGGSYTF. CDR3 coding DNA: TGCGCCAGCAGCCAAGGGACAGGGGGCAGCTACACCTTC.

V usage is TRBV15 and J usage is TRBJ1-1, with 9 bases identical to TRBD1. Germline lookup yields CDR1 LNHNV and CDR2 YYDKDF (reference sequence). The CDR3 is made up of 16 amino acids. V gave up 0 bases and J gave up 4 bases; unmatched junction bases: 6. The CDR3 protein is CATSRERQGGSTEAFF. DNA of the CDR3: TGTGCCACCAGCAGAGAGAGACAGGGGGGTTCCACTGAAGCTTTCTTT.

This chain links TRBV9 with TRBJ2-2, with a possible D match to TRBD1 (6 bases). The CDR3 extends over 16 amino acids. From germline, CDR1 is SGDLS and CDR2 YYNGEE. V was pared by 3 bases and J by 6 bases, with 18 bases between. This chain's CDR3 is CASSADPGHGAGELFF. The CDR3 DNA follows: TGTGCCAGCAGCGCCGACCCGGGACACGGGGCCGGGGAGCTGTTTTTT.

This clone was detected once. The chain combines TRBV4-2 with TRBJ2-5, with TRBD2 matching over 8 bases. The J call is in doubt because the DNA end fits TRBJ2-7 better. Germline-derived CDR1 and CDR2 are LGHNA and YNFKEQ. The CDR3 totals 17 residues. CDR3 DNA sequence: TGTGCCAGCAGCCAAGCATCCAGCCCGGGACTAGTATACGAGCAGTACTTC. This gives the protein CASSQASSPGLVYEQYF.

The chain recombines TRBV5-5 with TRBJ2-2, with D hard to call. CDR3 length equals 12 residues. The germline CDR1 and CDR2 sequences are SGHKS and YYEKEE (reference sequence). Trimming left V 1 base short and J 6 bases short, with 4 bases between. The CDR3 here is CASSLKAGELFF. The DNA for the CDR3 is TGTGCCAGCAGCTTGAAGGCCGGGGAGCTGTTTTTT.

The chain recombines TRBV5-6 with TRBJ2-5, with TRBD2 identical over 9 bases. J gave up 2 bases and V 4 bases, and 9 bases lay outside the gene matches. Germline V gene data show CDR1 as SGHDT and CDR2 as YYEEEE. This CDR3 is built from 16 residues. The CDR3 loop reads CASSPGGAGGQETQYF. The CDR3 DNA reads TGTGCCAGCAGCCCGGGTGGAGCGGGGGGTCAAGAGACCCAGTACTTC.

J is TRBJ2-5 and V is TRBV7-4; D possibly corresponds to TRBD1 (8 bases). Trimming left V 5 bases short and J 0 bases short, with 31 bases between. Germline V lookup: CDR1 SGHVT, CDR2 SQSDAQ. The CDR3 is 21 residues long. The CDR3 protein is CASSPRQGPNTRRGHQETQYF. For the CDR3, the DNA is TGTGCCAGCAGCCCTAGACAGGGGCCGAATACTAGGCGGGGGCACCAAGAGACCCAGTACTTC. The full variable domain, its missing parts supplied by reference TRBV7-4 and TRBJ2-5, is GAGVSQSPRYKVAKRGRDVALRCDSISGHVTLYWYRQTLGQGSEVLTYSQSDAQRDKSGRPSGRFSAERPERSVSTLKIQRTEQGDSAVYLCASSPRQGPNTRRGHQETQYFGPGTRLLVL.

V is TRBV4-2 and J is TRBJ2-5, with 9 nucleotides matching TRBD2. This CDR3 contains 19 residues. V lost 0 bases to trimming and J lost 4 bases; unmatched junction nucleotides: 15. Looked up from germline, CDR1 is LGHNA and CDR2 is YNFKEQ. DNA for the CDR3: TGTGCCAGCAGCCAAGAAGGAGTAGCGGGGGCCGAGGGGTCAGAGACCCAGTACTTC. Translation: CASSQEGVAGAEGSETQYF.

V and J are TRBV27 and TRBJ1-5; possibly TRBD1 for D (5 bases). Germline V CDR1 and CDR2: MNHEY, SMNVEV (reference sequence). Trimming cost V 5 bases and J 4 bases, with 15 bases left between them. The CDR3 covers 15 residues. The chain's CDR3 is CASSTQVAGNQPQHF. The CDR3 region has the DNA TGTGCCAGCAGTACTCAGGTGGCAGGGAATCAGCCCCAGCATTTT.

The rearrangement joins TRBV29-1 to TRBJ2-3, with D perhaps TRBD2 (6 bases). V lost 1 base to trimming and J lost 2 bases, with 13 bases between them. CDR1 is SQVTM, CDR2 ANQGSEA, per germline. This CDR3 comprises 15 residues. CDR3 region: CSVEGGAGPTDTQYF. The CDR3 DNA follows: TGCAGCGTTGAAGGCGGGGCGGGTCCCACAGATACGCAGTATTTT.

The J gene is TRBJ1-3, the V gene TRBV5-6; D ambiguous. V lost 0 bases and J lost 4, with 11 bases in between. The germline gives CDR1 SGHDT, CDR2 YYEEEE. This CDR3 region has 15 residues. The CDR3 DNA sequence: TGTGCCAGCAGCTTGGGTGGACCGCCAGGAAACACCATATATTTT. This encodes CASSLGGPPGNTIYF.

The chain couples TRBV19 to TRBJ2-7, with 12 bases identical to TRBD2. V gave up 5 bases and J gave up 3 bases; unmatched junction bases: 5. The CDR3 runs 15 residues. Germline V gene sequence: CDR1 LNHDA, CDR2 SQIVND (reference sequence). The CDR3 coding sequence is TGTGCCAGTAGTGCCGGACTAGCGGGGTTCTACGAGCAGTACTTC. Its translation is CASSAGLAGFYEQYF.

The chain uses TRBV5-4 and TRBJ2-7, with D perhaps assigned TRBD1 or TRBD2 (5 bases each). Deletions cut 0 bases from V and 5 bases from J, with 9 bases between. CDR3 length: 13 residues. Germline V gene lookup returns CDR1 SGHNT and CDR2 YYREEE (reference sequence). The CDR3 nucleotides read TGTGCCAGCAGCTTGGGGGGGTCCCACGAGCAGTACTTC. Encoded protein: CASSLGGSHEQYF.

This chain uses TRBV2 with TRBJ2-5; possible D gene TRBD2, 6 bases. Germline loops: CDR1 SNHLY, CDR2 FYNNEI. This CDR3 comprises 14 residues. V was pared by 8 bases and J by 1 base, with 14 bases between. CDR3: CASGTGGFQETQYF. Here the CDR3 DNA reads TGTGCCAGCGGAACCGGGGGTTTCCAAGAGACCCAGTACTTC.

The chain employs TRBV11-2 and TRBJ1-2; unclear D gene. The V gene's germline CDR1 is SGHAT and CDR2 FQNNGV. The germline V and J ends were trimmed by 4 bases and 0 bases, with 18 bases remaining between them. CDR3 length: 17 residues. The CDR3: CASSSRAVERANYGYTF. In nucleotides, the CDR3 is TGTGCCAGCAGCTCAAGGGCCGTTGAGAGGGCTAACTATGGCTACACCTTC.